Below, 11 T cell receptor beta chains from the same sample are listed, as sequenced in a study of shared clonotypes between healthy human individuals. Sequenced by immunoSEQ multiplex PCR; TCRdb stores in-frame clones only, minus some. The sample holds fewer than 2.5 million clones, roughly 93% seen once. Sequenced sample: naive CD4+ T cells from PBMCs. Subset described: CD45RA+ positively selected. The receptors were sampled from a young man in good health. Some clones in this sample may be carry-over from other donors' samples.

The chain carries TRBV29-1 and TRBJ2-3, with D tentatively TRBD1 (6 bases). The CDR3 consists of 11 residues. Germline loops: CDR1 SQVTM, CDR2 ANQGSEA. The V and J ends lost 7 bases and 2 bases respectively, with 7 bases between them. CDR3 sequence: CSEGDTDTQYF. CDR3 sequence (DNA): TGCAGCGAGGGGGACACAGATACGCAGTATTTT.

The chain uses TRBV2 and TRBJ2-5, with D perhaps matching TRBD1 or TRBD2 (5 bases each). The CDR3 runs 14 residues. Germline V gives CDR1 SNHLY, CDR2 FYNNEI. Trimming removed 3 bases from V and 5 bases from J, with 13 bases in between. The CDR3, as DNA: TGTGCCAGCAGTGACCCCCGGGACGGTGAGACCCAGTACTTC. Protein sequence: CASSDPRDGETQYF.

The V and J genes are TRBV29-1 and TRBJ2-4; 8 bases line up with TRBD1. With V trimmed by 5 bases and J by 4 bases, 13 bases remained unmatched. From germline, CDR1 is SQVTM and CDR2 ANQGSEA. The CDR3 totals 16 residues. The CDR3 here is CSVRDPGGGPKNIQYF. The CDR3 DNA reads TGCAGCGTTAGGGATCCAGGGGGCGGTCCAAAAAACATTCAGTACTTC.

The chain carries TRBV29-1 and TRBJ1-2, with a possible D match to TRBD1 (5 bases). This CDR3 region has 11 residues. Germline assignment: CDR1 SQVTM and CDR2 ANQGSEA. The V end lost 5 bases, the J end lost 8 bases, and 12 bases lay between the germline ends. The CDR3 sequence is CSVWQGGGYTF. The DNA of the CDR3 is TGCAGCGTTTGGCAGGGCGGGGGCTACACCTTC.

CDR3 bases: TGCGCCAGCGGTACCGGGACATTGAACACTGAAGCTTTCTTT. Amino acids: CASGTGTLNTEAFF. The V call is TRBV5-1, the J call TRBJ1-1; a possible D gene is TRBD1 (6 bases). V was cut by 7 bases and J by 0 bases, with 13 bases left in between. CDR1 is SGHRS, CDR2 YFSETQ, per germline. This CDR3 contains 14 residues.

The gene calls are TRBV2 and TRBJ2-2; no clear D gene. The CDR3 runs to 13 residues. CDR1 SNHLY and CDR2 FYNNEI come from the germline V gene. Deletions cut 3 bases from V and 6 bases from J, with 8 bases between. CDR3 DNA: TGTGCCAGCAGTGACGATAGGGCCGGGGAGCTGTTTTTT. Protein sequence: CASSDDRAGELFF.

As concerns this clone: This specimen includes other DNA sequences encoding the same CDR3. The V gene is TRBV28, the J gene TRBJ2-6; weak D call: TRBD1 (6 bases). V shed 5 bases and J shed 2 bases, with 10 bases lying between them. Germline-derived CDR1 and CDR2 are MDHEN and SYDVKM. The CDR3 extends over 15 amino acids. CDR3 DNA sequence: TGTGCCAGCAGTCTCTCAGGGGCTGGGGCCAACGTCCTGACTTTC. Residues: CASSLSGAGANVLTF.

The chain uses TRBV7-3 and TRBJ2-3; 7 bases line up with TRBD2. Trimming cost V 2 bases and J 2 bases; bases outside gene matches: 7. The CDR3 has 16 residues. Per germline, CDR1 SGHTA and CDR2 FQGTGA. The CDR3 is CASSLLGTTLTDTQYF. The CDR3 coding sequence is TGTGCCAGCAGCTTACTGGGGACTACTCTCACAGATACGCAGTATTTT.

The chain recombines TRBV5-1 with TRBJ2-2, with 9 bases identical to TRBD1. Unmatched junction bases numbered 9, after V lost 3 bases and J lost 6 bases. CDR3 length: 16 amino acids. Germline V lookup: CDR1 SGHRS, CDR2 YFSETQ. The DNA for the CDR3 is TGCGCCAGCAGCTACACAGGGGGCTCCCCCCCCGGGGAGCTGTTTTTT. As protein: CASSYTGGSPPGELFF.

The chain joins TRBV12-5 to TRBJ2-1; D gene ambiguous. V was shortened by 3 bases and J by 4 bases, with 13 bases between the two germline ends. Germline V gene lookup returns CDR1 LGHNT and CDR2 FRNRAP. This CDR3 has 15 residues. The CDR3 sequence: CASGLGEKAYNEQFF. The DNA for the CDR3 is TGTGCTAGTGGTTTAGGAGAGAAGGCATACAATGAGCAGTTCTTC.

V gene TRBV5-4 combines with J gene TRBJ2-1; 12 nucleotides line up with TRBD2. This CDR3 contains 17 residues. Germline CDR1 and CDR2: SGHNT and YYREEE (reference sequence). The J segment lost 7 bases and the V segment lost 1 base, leaving 9 bases of the junction unmatched. CDR3 protein: CASSLTTSGRRMNEQFF. The CDR3 nucleotides are TGTGCCAGCAGCTTGACTACTAGCGGGAGGCGGATGAATGAGCAGTTCTTC.